A single sample is the source of the 14 T cell receptor beta chains below, sequenced in a study of identical twins. Via MiXCR, TCRdb re-called the 5' RACE reads, giving one row per CDR3 protein. Seen here are 1.5 million to 2 million distinct CDR3 sequences, 25% to 35% observed once, and the top ten hold approximately 0.29%. Source material: cord blood. Receptors were obtained from a newborn girl in good health.

V gene TRBV5-4 combines with J gene TRBJ2-7, with D uncertain. The J call may be in error: the DNA end matches TRBJ2-4 better. From germline, CDR1 is SGHNT and CDR2 YYREEE (reference sequence). The CDR3 covers 13 residues. CDR3 sequence: CASSPPQADIQYF. The CDR3 coding sequence is TGTGCCAGCAGCCCACCCCAGGCGGACATTCAGTACTTC.

V gene TRBV7-9 combines with J gene TRBJ1-1; the match to TRBD1 covers 12 bases. The CDR3 length is 17 residues. Germline values: CDR1 SEHNR, CDR2 FQNEAQ (reference sequence). J gave up 2 bases and V 2 bases, and 6 bases lay outside the gene matches. CDR3 nucleotides: TGTGCCAGCAGCTTAAGGAGGGGACAGGGGGCTAACACTGAAGCTTTCTTT. Protein: CASSLRRGQGANTEAFF.

The gene calls are TRBV7-2 and TRBJ2-3; no definite D call. V was clipped by 5 bases and J by 8 bases, with 17 bases between them. The CDR3 loop spans 14 amino acids. From germline, CDR1 is SGHTA and CDR2 FQGNSA. In nucleotides, the CDR3 is TGTGCCAGCAGCCCTCCAATGGGGATGAGTACGCAGTATTTT. Protein: CASSPPMGMSTQYF.

This clonotype was detected a few times. This chain uses TRBV20-1 with TRBJ2-2; D is undetermined. Trimming left V 0 bases short and J 1 base short, with 3 bases between. Germline CDR1 is DFQATT and CDR2 is SNEGSKA (reference sequence). The CDR3 is made up of 13 amino acids. CDR3 bases: TGCAGTGCTAGAGACTGGAACACCGGGGAGCTGTTTTTT. Its translation is CSARDWNTGELFF.

This sequence joins TRBV7-9 and TRBJ2-7; D might be TRBD1 or TRBD2, each matching 5 bases. With 8 bases removed from V and 2 bases from J, the gap between germline ends came to 16 bases. CDR1 and CDR2 (germline): SEHNR, FQNEAQ (reference sequence). This CDR3 has 14 amino acids. For the CDR3, the DNA is TGTGCCAGCGAGCGGACCGGGACCCCCTACGAGCAGTACTTC. Translating gives CASERTGTPYEQYF.

This clonotype has just a few counts. V and J are TRBV5-1 and TRBJ1-2; a weak D match, TRBD1 (6 bases). V lost 4 bases and J 1 base, leaving 11 bases between the germline ends. In germline, CDR1 is SGHRS, CDR2 YFSETQ. This CDR3 is built from 14 residues. Here the CDR3 reads CASSMDSDNYGYTF. DNA for the CDR3: TGCGCCAGCAGCATGGACAGCGATAACTATGGCTACACCTTC. Variable domain in full (rest from reference TRBV5-1 and TRBJ1-2): KAGVTQTPRYLIKTRGQQVTLSCSPISGHRSVSWYQQTPGQGLQFLFEYFSETQRNKGNFPGRFSGRQFSNSRSEMNVSTLELGDSALYLCASSMDSDNYGYTFGSGTRLTVV.

The chain combines TRBV5-4 with TRBJ2-2, with D perhaps TRBD1 or TRBD2 (5 bases each). CDR1 is SGHNT, CDR2 YYREEE, per germline (reference sequence). V was shortened by 0 bases and J by 6 bases, with 15 bases between the two germline ends. The CDR3 spans 16 residues. In nucleotides, the CDR3 is TGTGCCAGCAGCTTGGTGGGACGGTTAAACCCCGGGGAGCTGTTTTTT. Protein product: CASSLVGRLNPGELFF. The full variable domain, its missing parts supplied by reference TRBV5-4 and TRBJ2-2, is ETGVTQSPTHLIKTRGQQVTLRCSSQSGHNTVSWYQQALGQGPQFIFQYYREEENGRGNFPPRFSGLQFPNYSSELNVNALELDDSALYLCASSLVGRLNPGELFFGEGSRLTVL.

The rearrangement joins TRBV4-2 to TRBJ2-5; D might be TRBD2 (6 bases). V gave up 3 bases and J gave up 5 bases, with 16 bases separating them. This CDR3 has 15 amino acids. The germline gives CDR1 LGHNA, CDR2 YNFKEQ. The CDR3 DNA follows: TGTGCCAGCAGCCATGGGGTAGCGGTGTCCGAGACCCAGTACTTC. It specifies CASSHGVAVSETQYF.

This clonotype has more than one count but fewer than ten. The chain couples TRBV12-3 or TRBV12-4 to TRBJ2-3; 7 nucleotides match TRBD1. The CDR3 loop spans 14 amino acids. J gave up 2 bases and V 8 bases, and 7 bases lay outside the gene matches. CDR3 in DNA: TGTGCCAGCGGAAACAGGGGCCTCACAGATACGCAGTATTTT. Protein product: CASGNRGLTDTQYF.

The chain carries TRBV6-1 and TRBJ2-7; D may match TRBD1 or TRBD2 (5 bases each). CDR3 size: 13 residues. With 7 bases removed from V and 3 bases from J, the gap between germline ends came to 13 bases. Germline V CDR1 and CDR2: MNHNS, SASEGT. The CDR3 region is CASIPGPSYEQYF. The CDR3 DNA sequence: TGTGCCAGCATCCCGGGACCGAGCTACGAGCAGTACTTC.

The table lists this clonotype with a few counts. The gene calls are TRBV7-8 and TRBJ2-7, with unresolved D. The CDR3 is made up of 12 amino acids. Trimming cost V 5 bases and J 3 bases, with 8 bases left between them. CDR1 and CDR2 (germline): SGHVS, FQNEAQ. The CDR3 region has the DNA TGTGCCAGCAGCAGATGGGTCTACGAGCAGTACTTC. Translation gives CASSRWVYEQYF.

There are a few counts of this clonotype. The rearrangement uses TRBV7-9 and TRBJ2-3; 10 bases are shared with TRBD1. The germline V gene encodes CDR1 SEHNR and CDR2 FQNEAQ (reference sequence). Trimming cost V 4 bases and J 3 bases; bases outside gene matches: 13. The CDR3 extends over 18 amino acids. CDR3: CASSSLTKTGGSTDTQYF. The CDR3, as DNA: TGTGCCAGCAGCTCCCTTACCAAGACAGGGGGCTCTACAGATACGCAGTATTTT.

This clonotype has more than one count but fewer than ten. The rearrangement links TRBV7-2 to TRBJ2-3; 8 bases agree with TRBD2. Germline trimming cut 1 base from V and 6 bases from J; bases unmatched to any gene: 9. The CDR3 has 16 amino acids. The germline CDR1 and CDR2 sequences are SGHTA and FQGNSA. CDR3 residues: CASSLEGLVPPDTQYF. The CDR3 bases are TGTGCCAGCAGCTTAGAGGGACTAGTCCCTCCCGATACGCAGTATTTT. Full variable domain (outside the CDR3, taken from reference TRBV7-2 and TRBJ2-3): GAGVSQSPSNKVTEKGKDVELRCDPISGHTALYWYRQSLGQGLEFLIYFQGNSAPDKSGLPSDRFSAERTGGSVSTLTIQRTQQEDSAVYLCASSLEGLVPPDTQYFGPGTRLTVL.

The table lists this clonotype with a few counts. V gene TRBV20-1 combines with J gene TRBJ1-4; TRBD1 aligns across 8 bases. The CDR3 runs 15 residues. V lost 4 bases, J lost 1 base, and 5 bases stayed unmatched. The germline V gene encodes CDR1 DFQATT and CDR2 SNEGSKA (reference sequence). CDR3 nucleotides: TGCAGTGCTACGGGTACAGGGGGAACTAATGAAAAACTGTTTTTT. It specifies CSATGTGGTNEKLFF.